Listed here is a single TCR beta chain. Each donor's status was that of a healthy bone marrow donor. Unrecorded immune exposures were likely, despite nominal health at sampling. Vbeta (60) and Jbeta (13) primers were used in the PCR. The data were produced by immunoSEQ multiplex PCR, yet TCRdb's version contains in-frame clones alone and is incomplete. The sample includes about 160,000 clones, 75% of them seen just once. This entry is derived from a study of cytomegalovirus exposure and HLA in healthy donors. Overall study: Out of 150 million to 200 million T cells, an earlier analysis found fewer than 140 million unique TCR beta sequences in total. HLA-typed donors were the source of about 85 million unique TCRs, which an early data release held.

Specimen: PBMCs. The origin of this receptor is a woman between 50 and 59 years old in good health and CMV-seropositive.

The CDR3 region is CASSPGFRGQTEAFF. In DNA form, the CDR3 reads TGTGCCAGCTCACCAGGGTTCAGGGGTCAGACTGAAGCTTTCTTT. The rearrangement links TRBV18 to TRBJ1-1; D is perhaps TRBD1 (6 bases). The V end lost 2 bases, the J end lost 5 bases, and 15 bases lay between the germline ends. Germline V gene sequence: CDR1 KGHSH, CDR2 LQKENI. This CDR3 spans 15 amino acids.